This T cell receptor (beta chain) was recorded in a study of T cell changes during pregnancy in multiple sclerosis. This table comes from immunoSEQ multiplex PCR, and its TCRdb copy is limited to in-frame clones, with some not included. The sample yields 35,000 to 50,000 clones, around 89% seen once. CDR1 is KGHSH and CDR2 is LQKENI in the germline V gene. This CDR3 is built from 14 residues. Trimming removed 3 bases from V and 6 bases from J, with 14 bases in between. The V call is TRBV18, the J call TRBJ1-2; D is perhaps TRBD1 (5 bases). The sample consisted of CD4+ T cells from peripheral blood mononuclear cells, taken in the second trimester of pregnancy. The clonotype originates from a female donor with multiple sclerosis, enrolled in a pregnancy study. CDR3 DNA: TGTGCCAGCTCACCGTGGGAAGGGGAGGATGGCTACACCTTC. Protein: CASSPWEGEDGYTF.